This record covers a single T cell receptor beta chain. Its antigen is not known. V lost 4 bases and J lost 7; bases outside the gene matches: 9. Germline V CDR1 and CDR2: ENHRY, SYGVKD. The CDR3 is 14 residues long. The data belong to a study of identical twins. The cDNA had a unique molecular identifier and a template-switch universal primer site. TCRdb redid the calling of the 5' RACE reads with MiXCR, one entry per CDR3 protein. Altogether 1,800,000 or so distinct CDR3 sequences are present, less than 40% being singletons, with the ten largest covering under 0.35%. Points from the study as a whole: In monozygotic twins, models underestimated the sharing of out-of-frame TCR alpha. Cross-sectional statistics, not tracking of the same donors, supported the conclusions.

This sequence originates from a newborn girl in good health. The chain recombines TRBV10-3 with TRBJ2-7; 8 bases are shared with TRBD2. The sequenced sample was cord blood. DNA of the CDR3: TGTGCCATCAGTGTTACTAGCGGTCTCGAGGAGCAGTACTTC. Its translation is CAISVTSGLEEQYF.